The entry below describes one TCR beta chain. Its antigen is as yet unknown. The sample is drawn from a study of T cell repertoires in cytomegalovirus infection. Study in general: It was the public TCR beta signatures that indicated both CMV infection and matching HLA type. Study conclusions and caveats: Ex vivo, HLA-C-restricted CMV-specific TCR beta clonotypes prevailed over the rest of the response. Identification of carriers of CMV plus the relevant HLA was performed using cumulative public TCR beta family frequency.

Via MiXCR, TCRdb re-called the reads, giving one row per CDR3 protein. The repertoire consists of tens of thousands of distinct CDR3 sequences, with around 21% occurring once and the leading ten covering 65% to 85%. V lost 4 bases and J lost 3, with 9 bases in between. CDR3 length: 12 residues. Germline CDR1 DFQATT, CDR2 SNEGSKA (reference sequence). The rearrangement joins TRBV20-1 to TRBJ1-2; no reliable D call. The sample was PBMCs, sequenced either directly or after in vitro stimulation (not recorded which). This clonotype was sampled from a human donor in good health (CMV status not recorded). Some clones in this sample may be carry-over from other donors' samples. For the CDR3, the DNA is TGCAGTGCTACGTCGAACTACTATGGCTACACCTTC. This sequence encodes CSATSNYYGYTF.